This TCR beta chain was obtained from a study of blood T cell repertoires in COVID-19. About the research overall: The United States, Italy and Spain provided the acute and convalescent COVID-19 samples. The cDNA or gDNA used as material had been derived from T cells, B-cell-depleted T cells, or PBMCs.

In the source study's methods: Amplification of reference gene primers provided the estimated nucleated cell counts. The assay was immunoSEQ multiplex PCR, and TCRdb's table has in-frame clones only and misses some. The V and J calls and the clone size are those of that table, but D and trimming were determined from the DNA. The data hold about 440,000 clones, with roughly 89% observed a single time. The germline CDR1 and CDR2 sequences are SNHLY and FYNNEI. The J segment lost 8 bases and the V segment lost 0 bases, leaving 10 bases of the junction unmatched. The CDR3 runs to 18 residues. The specimen was peripheral blood. The chain is built from TRBV2 and TRBJ2-1, with 13 nucleotides matching TRBD2. The clonotype was recovered from a woman in her twenties or thirties with acute or convalescent COVID-19. The CDR3 sequence is CASSEALKLAGGPDEQFF. CDR3 bases: TGTGCCAGCAGTGAAGCGTTAAAACTAGCGGGGGGGCCGGATGAGCAGTTCTTC.